What follows are 11 T cell receptor beta chains derived from one specimen sequenced in a study of T cells in Graves' hyperthyroidism and ophthalmopathy. TCR beta CDR3 region amplification was performed from RNA transcripts. A set of HTBI primers served as the primers for a first-round RT-PCR of the TCR CDR3. TCRdb processed the multiplex PCR reads anew with MiXCR; each CDR3 protein has one entry. This table holds a few hundred thousand distinct CDR3 sequences, roughly 46% found once. The source material was peripheral blood or thyroid tissue (not recorded which). The receptors shown here come from a woman aged 18-29 years with Graves' hyperthyroidism.

This clonotype was counted ten times or more. This chain joins TRBV29-1 and TRBJ2-7; 11 bases are shared with TRBD2. V shed 7 bases and J 6 bases; nucleotides not matched to a gene: 14. This CDR3 contains 15 residues. The V gene's germline CDR1 is SQVTM and CDR2 ANQGSEA. CDR3 in amino acids: CSAGGLAGPPSEQYF. CDR3 sequence (DNA): TGCAGCGCCGGCGGACTAGCGGGCCCACCATCCGAGCAGTACTTC.

Many counts were recorded for this clonotype. The rearrangement uses TRBV4-1 and TRBJ2-7; perhaps TRBD2 as D (6 bases). CDR1 is MGHRA, CDR2 YSYEKL, per germline. The ends were cut back, 3 bases at V and 2 bases at J, with 11 bases in the middle. The CDR3 contains 14 residues. The chain's CDR3 is CASSQPGLPYEQYF. The CDR3 bases are TGCGCCAGCAGCCAGCCGGGACTCCCCTACGAGCAGTACTTC.

This clonotype has a count of ten or more. This chain links TRBV20-1 with TRBJ2-7, with 8 bases fitting TRBD2. This CDR3 region has 13 residues. Germline V gene lookup returns CDR1 DFQATT and CDR2 SNEGSKA (reference sequence). J lost 1 base, V lost 6 bases, and 5 bases had no gene match. The CDR3 bases are TGCAGTGCCCCACTAGCGGCTTCCTACGAGCAGTACTTC. Its translation: CSAPLAASYEQYF.

This clonotype was seen at least ten times. The chain employs TRBV20-1 and TRBJ1-2, with D perhaps matching TRBD1 (5 bases). V shed 2 bases and J shed 6 bases, with 13 bases lying between them. There are 13 residues in the CDR3. Germline loops: CDR1 DFQATT, CDR2 SNEGSKA (reference sequence). The CDR3 protein is CSARQTGPDGYTF. For the CDR3, the DNA is TGCAGTGCTAGACAGACGGGGCCGGATGGCTACACCTTC.

The CDR3 sequence: CASSIPGRNTF. CDR3 in DNA: TGTGCCAGTAGTATCCCTGGTCGGAACACCTTC. This chain links TRBV19 with TRBJ1-2; D remains unclear. This CDR3 region has 11 residues. V dropped 3 bases and J dropped 12 bases, with 11 bases sitting between them. Germline V lookup: CDR1 LNHDA, CDR2 SQIVND (reference sequence).

Points on this clonotype: This may stem from a read error, because a much larger clone lies one nucleotide away. This chain joins TRBV7-6 and TRBJ2-5, with D maybe TRBD2 (5 bases). This CDR3 spans 16 amino acids. From germline, CDR1 is SGHVS and CDR2 FNYEAQ. Trimming removed 0 bases at V and 6 bases at J, with 17 bases between. In DNA, the CDR3 is TGTGCCAGCAGCTTAGCACGGAGGTTAACGGGGAAGACCCAGTACTTC. Translation gives CASSLARRLTGKTQYF.

This clonotype has ten or more counts. The rearrangement uses TRBV6-1 and TRBJ1-2; 10 positions match TRBD1. With 4 bases clipped from V and 2 bases from J, the junction kept 7 bases outside the gene matches. Germline V CDR1 and CDR2: MNHNS, SASEGT. This CDR3 contains 16 residues. CDR3 bases: TGTGCCAGCAGTGCCGACCCGGGACAGGGGAACTATGGCTACACCTTC. The encoded protein is CASSADPGQGNYGYTF.

This rearrangement joins TRBV30 to TRBJ1-1; TRBD1 is a possible D gene (6 bases). The V gene's germline CDR1 is GTSNPN and CDR2 SVGIG (reference sequence). Trimming stripped 5 bases from V and 3 bases from J, with 19 bases between. The CDR3 extends over 15 amino acids. CDR3 loop: CAWGREKRQDTEAFF. The CDR3 nucleotides read TGTGCCTGGGGAAGGGAAAAAAGACAGGACACTGAAGCTTTCTTT.

A word on this clonotype: A read error may be the cause here, since a much bigger clone is one base away. The chain is built from TRBV11-2 and TRBJ2-5; possibly TRBD2 for D (6 bases). The CDR3 loop spans 19 amino acids. The germline gives CDR1 SGHAT, CDR2 FQNNGV. The CDR3 coding sequence is TGTGCCAGCAGCCGGCGGGGCCGGTGGGGGATGGGGGTCCAAGAGGCCCAGTACTTC. Encoded protein: CASSRRGRWGMGVQEAQYF.

The V call is TRBV2, the J call TRBJ1-5; maybe TRBD1 (6 bases). CDR1 and CDR2 (germline): SNHLY, FYNNEI. Trimming took off 10 bases at V and 9 bases at J, with 28 bases between the two ends. The CDR3 covers 16 residues. Here the CDR3 reads CANSPRGLQGGMPQHF. DNA for the CDR3: TGTGCCAACAGCCCCAGAGGGCTACAGGGAGGTATGCCCCAGCATTTT.

This clonotype was counted ten times or more. The V call is TRBV20-1, the J call TRBJ2-7; 11 bases are a match to TRBD2. CDR1 is DFQATT and CDR2 is SNEGSKA in the germline V gene (reference sequence). The length of the CDR3 is 14 residues. The junction had 7 bases not matched to a gene; V was cut back by 4 bases and J by 5 bases. The CDR3 DNA sequence: TGCAGTGCTACCACCGGGACTAGCGGCCACGAGCAGTACTTC. Protein: CSATTGTSGHEQYF.